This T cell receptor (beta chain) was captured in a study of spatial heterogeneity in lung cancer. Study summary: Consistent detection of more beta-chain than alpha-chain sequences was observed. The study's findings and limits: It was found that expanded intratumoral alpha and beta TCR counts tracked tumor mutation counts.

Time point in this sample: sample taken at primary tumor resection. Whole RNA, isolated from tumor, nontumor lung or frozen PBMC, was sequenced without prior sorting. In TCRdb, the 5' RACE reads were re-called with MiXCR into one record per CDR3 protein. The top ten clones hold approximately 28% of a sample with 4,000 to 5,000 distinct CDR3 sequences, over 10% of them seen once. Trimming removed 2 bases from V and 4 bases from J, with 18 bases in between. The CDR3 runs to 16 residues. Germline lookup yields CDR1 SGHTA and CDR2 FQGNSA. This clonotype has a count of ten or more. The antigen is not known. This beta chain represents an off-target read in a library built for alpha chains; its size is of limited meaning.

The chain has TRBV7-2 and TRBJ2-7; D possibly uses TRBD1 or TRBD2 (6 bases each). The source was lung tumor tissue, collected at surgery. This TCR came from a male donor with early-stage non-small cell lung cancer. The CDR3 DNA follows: TGTGCCAGCAGCTTAAATCCGCCGGGGGCGAGTTACGAGCAGTACTTC. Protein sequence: CASSLNPPGASYEQYF. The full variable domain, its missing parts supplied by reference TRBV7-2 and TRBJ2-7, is GAGVSQSPSNKVTEKGKDVELRCDPISGHTALYWYRQSLGQGLEFLIYFQGNSAPDKSGLPSDRFSAERTGGSVSTLTIQRTQQEDSAVYLCASSLNPPGASYEQYFGPGTRLTVT.